One sample yielded the 20 T cell receptor beta chains listed below, sequenced in a study of blood T cell repertoires in COVID-19 (dated by TCRdb to 2020 to 2021). The receptor library was made with the immunoSEQ multiplex PCR assay. The source is immuneACCESS, and TCRdb retained only in-frame sequences with V and J called. Part of the clones is not carried over; for the studies checked, unresolved V genes explain less than half of this, and the remainder is unexplained. Here the sample has 200,000 to 300,000 clones; nearly 85% occur a single time. 8.6% of the sample comes from the top ten. Sequenced material: peripheral blood. These receptors all stem from a human donor in a cohort sampled during active COVID-19.

The gene calls are TRBV5-4 and TRBJ2-7; D gene uncertain. The ends were cut back, 4 bases at V and 0 bases at J, with 8 bases in the middle. CDR1 is SGHNT and CDR2 is YYREEE in the germline V gene (reference sequence). This CDR3 has 13 amino acids. CDR3 coding DNA: TGTGCCAGCAGCCCAAGGAGCTCCTACGAGCAGTACTTC. Its translation: CASSPRSSYEQYF. The complete variable domain, with remaining parts taken from reference TRBV5-4 and TRBJ2-7, reads ETGVTQSPTHLIKTRGQQVTLRCSSQSGHNTVSWYQQALGQGPQFIFQYYREEENGRGNFPPRFSGLQFPNYSSELNVNALELDDSALYLCASSPRSSYEQYFGPGTRLTVT.

The chain joins TRBV6-5 to TRBJ1-6; perhaps TRBD1 as D (5 bases). Germline CDR1 and CDR2: MNHEY and SVGAGI. CDR3 length equals 14 residues. V lost 2 bases and J lost 7, with 9 bases in between. The CDR3 sequence: CASSYVTENSPLHF. The CDR3 coding sequence is TGTGCCAGCAGTTACGTGACAGAGAATTCACCCCTCCACTTT.

The gene calls are TRBV5-5 and TRBJ1-4; no reliable D call. This CDR3 region has 13 residues. Deletions cut 0 bases from V and 8 bases from J, with 8 bases between. CDR1 and CDR2 from the germline V gene are SGHKS and YYEKEE (reference sequence). The CDR3 DNA is TGTGCCAGCAGCTTGGTTTCCAGGGAAAAACTGTTTTTT. Its translation: CASSLVSREKLFF.

As concerns this clone: Other DNA sequences in this specimen translate into the identical CDR3. The V call is TRBV20-1, the J call TRBJ2-3; D might be TRBD2 (5 bases). The CDR3 spans 11 residues. Germline lookup yields CDR1 DFQATT and CDR2 SNEGSKA (reference sequence). Trimming pared 5 bases from V and 5 bases from J, leaving 8 bases between. The CDR3 is CSARRGDTQYF. The CDR3 DNA reads as TGCAGTGCTCGTCGGGGAGATACGCAGTATTTT.

V and J are TRBV15 and TRBJ2-3, with D possibly TRBD1 on 5 matching bases. The CDR3 covers 15 residues. The ends were cut back, 0 bases at V and 7 bases at J, with 14 bases in the middle. Germline-derived CDR1 and CDR2 are LNHNV and YYDKDF (reference sequence). The CDR3 region has the DNA TGTGCCACCAGCAGAGATAGACAGCAATCAAATACGCAGTATTTT. Translated: CATSRDRQQSNTQYF.

This clone appeared a single time. This chain uses TRBV19 with TRBJ1-5; D is unclear. Germline CDR1 LNHDA, CDR2 SQIVND (reference sequence). V was cut by 7 bases and J by 4 bases, with 14 bases left in between. This CDR3 spans 14 amino acids. CDR3 DNA sequence: TGTGCCAGTACTCCAGTGGGCGGGAATCAGCCCCAGCATTTT. Translating it yields CASTPVGGNQPQHF.

The chain is built from TRBV6-5 and TRBJ1-1, with D perhaps matching TRBD1 (6 bases). V was cut by 6 bases and J by 1 base, with 15 bases left in between. There are 15 residues in the CDR3. Germline V CDR1 and CDR2: MNHEY, SVGAGI. This CDR3 is CASRGSQGSNTEAFF. As DNA, the CDR3 is TGTGCCAGCAGGGGATCACAGGGATCGAACACTGAAGCTTTCTTT.

V is TRBV19 and J is TRBJ1-6, with 8 bases matching TRBD1. The ends lost 6 bases at V and 7 bases at J; junction bases unmatched: 5. CDR3 size: 14 residues. From germline, CDR1 is LNHDA and CDR2 SQIVND (reference sequence). The chain's CDR3 is CASRPGQDNSPLHF. The CDR3 bases are TGTGCCAGTAGGCCGGGACAGGACAATTCACCCCTCCACTTT. The full variable domain, rest sourced from reference TRBV19 and TRBJ1-6, is DGGITQSPKYLFRKEGQNVTLSCEQNLNHDAMYWYRQDPGQGLRLIYYSQIVNDFQKGDIAEGYSVSREKKESFPLTVTSAQKNPTAFYLCASRPGQDNSPLHFGNGTRLTVT.

The chain joins TRBV11-1 to TRBJ2-5, with 9 bases matching TRBD2. Germline lookup yields CDR1 SGHAT and CDR2 FQDESV (reference sequence). The CDR3 has 15 residues. V lost 5 bases and J lost 5; bases outside the gene matches: 9. CDR3 nucleotides: TGTGCCAGCAGCGAACTAGCGGGTGAGGGGGAGACCCAGTACTTC. It encodes CASSELAGEGETQYF.

This chain joins TRBV19 and TRBJ1-5; 8 bases match TRBD1. From germline, CDR1 is LNHDA and CDR2 SQIVND (reference sequence). Trimming took 5 bases from V and 1 from J; bases not matched to a gene: 4. The CDR3 totals 15 residues. Written as DNA, the CDR3 is TGTGCCAGTAGTGCGGACAGGGAAAGCAATCAGCCCCAGCATTTT. This sequence encodes CASSADRESNQPQHF. The full variable domain, with the rest looked up from reference TRBV19 and TRBJ1-5, is DGGITQSPKYLFRKEGQNVTLSCEQNLNHDAMYWYRQDPGQGLRLIYYSQIVNDFQKGDIAEGYSVSREKKESFPLTVTSAQKNPTAFYLCASSADRESNQPQHFGDGTRLSIL.

The rearrangement links TRBV4-1 to TRBJ2-7, with a tentative D call TRBD1 (5 bases). The CDR3 sequence is 16 residues long. Germline V gene sequence: CDR1 MGHRA, CDR2 YSYEKL. Trimming took 0 bases from V and 7 from J, leaving 19 bases between them. CDR3: CASSQDFPAQGREQYF. The CDR3 DNA follows: TGCGCCAGCAGCCAAGATTTCCCGGCGCAGGGTAGAGAGCAGTACTTC.

This rearrangement joins TRBV6-5 to TRBJ1-1; D is unresolved. CDR3 length: 14 amino acids. V dropped 2 bases and J dropped 4 bases, with 11 bases sitting between them. In germline, CDR1 is MNHEY, CDR2 SVGAGI. Here the CDR3 DNA reads TGTGCCAGCAGTTACGAACAGTCTATCACTGAAGCTTTCTTT. Protein: CASSYEQSITEAFF.

V usage is TRBV6-6 and J usage is TRBJ2-7; 10 bases align to TRBD2. This CDR3 has 14 residues. Germline CDR1 MNHNY, CDR2 SVGAGI (reference sequence). V was pared by 6 bases and J by 3 bases, with 5 bases of the junction left unmatched. In nucleotides, the CDR3 is TGTGCCAGCAGAGAGCGGGGGGGCAGCTACGAGCAGTACTTC. It codes for CASRERGGSYEQYF.

This chain connects TRBV7-2 to TRBJ2-2; D gene ambiguous. In germline, CDR1 is SGHTA, CDR2 FQGNSA. CDR3 length: 14 amino acids. V was pared by 0 bases and J by 6 bases, with 8 bases between. For the CDR3, the DNA is TGTGCCAGCAGCTTAGCGTTTAGATCCGGGGAGCTGTTTTTT. This translates into CASSLAFRSGELFF.

This clone was recorded only once. This chain links TRBV3-1 (or the pseudogene TRBV3-2) with TRBJ2-1, with 11 bases that match TRBD2. CDR1 is LGHDT, CDR2 YNNKEL, per germline (reference sequence). With 3 bases clipped from V and 3 bases from J, the junction kept 4 bases outside the gene matches. The CDR3 runs 16 residues. In DNA form, the CDR3 reads TGTGCCAGCAGCCACCGACTAGCGGGAATCTACAATGAGCAGTTCTTC. Translation: CASSHRLAGIYNEQFF.

This chain connects TRBV9 to TRBJ2-1, with 7 bases fitting TRBD1. This CDR3 is 14 amino acids long. Germline values: CDR1 SGDLS, CDR2 YYNGEE. With 4 bases clipped from V and 8 bases from J, the junction kept 9 bases outside the gene matches. CDR3 in DNA: TGTGCCAGCAGCCCGGACAGGCGGAACGATGAGCAGTTCTTC. Protein sequence: CASSPDRRNDEQFF.

This chain uses TRBV19 with TRBJ2-5; TRBD1 is a possible D gene (6 bases). V was clipped by 4 bases and J by 5 bases, with 11 bases between them. CDR3 length: 13 residues. Looked up from germline, CDR1 is LNHDA and CDR2 is SQIVND (reference sequence). The CDR3 DNA reads TGTGCCAGTAGTACCACAGGGTTTGAGACCCAGTACTTC. Protein product: CASSTTGFETQYF.

The chain links TRBV3-1 (or the pseudogene TRBV3-2) to TRBJ2-1, with 8 bases aligning to TRBD2. CDR1 and CDR2 (germline): LGHDT, YNNKEL (reference sequence). The CDR3 totals 15 residues. Trimming at V came to 2 bases and at J to 6 bases, leaving 6 bases not matched to a gene. The CDR3 sequence: CASSQTTGTSNEQFF. The CDR3 DNA follows: TGTGCCAGCAGCCAAACGACCGGGACTAGCAATGAGCAGTTCTTC.

V and J are TRBV7-2 and TRBJ2-1, with 9 bases that match TRBD1. This CDR3 spans 16 amino acids. Germline V gene data show CDR1 as SGHTA and CDR2 as FQGNSA. V shed 5 bases and J 6 bases; nucleotides not matched to a gene: 11. CDR3 sequence reads: CASSAQGAPVGNEQFF. DNA of the CDR3: TGTGCCAGCAGCGCACAGGGGGCCCCCGTTGGCAATGAGCAGTTCTTC.

In DNA, the CDR3 is TGTGCCAGCAGCTTCCCTAACAGGGAGATGTATGGCTACACCTTC. Its protein is CASSFPNREMYGYTF. This sequence joins TRBV5-4 and TRBJ1-2, with D perhaps TRBD1 (6 bases). The CDR3 spans 15 residues. Germline V lookup: CDR1 SGHNT, CDR2 YYREEE (reference sequence). The V end lost 2 bases, the J end lost 5 bases, and 16 bases lay between the germline ends.